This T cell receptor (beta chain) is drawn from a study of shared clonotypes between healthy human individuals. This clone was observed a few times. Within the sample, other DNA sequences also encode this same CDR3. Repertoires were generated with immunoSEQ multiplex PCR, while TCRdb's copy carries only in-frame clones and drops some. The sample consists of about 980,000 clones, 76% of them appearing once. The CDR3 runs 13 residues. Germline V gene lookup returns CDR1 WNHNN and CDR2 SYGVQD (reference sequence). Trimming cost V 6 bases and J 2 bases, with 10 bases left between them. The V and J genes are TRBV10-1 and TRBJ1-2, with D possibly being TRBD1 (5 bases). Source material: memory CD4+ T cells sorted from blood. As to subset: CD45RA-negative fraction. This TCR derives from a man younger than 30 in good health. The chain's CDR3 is CASSPDSNYGYTF. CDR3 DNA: TGCGCCAGCAGCCCCGACAGCAACTATGGCTACACCTTC.